This TCR beta chain emerged from a study of CD8+CD57+ T cells in acquired aplastic anemia. Study summary: When averaged, DNA from sorted CD4+ and CD8+ cells came to approximately 3.2 ug.

The template used for profiling TCR beta VDJ and CDR3 was genomic DNA. TCRdb reprocessed the reads via MiXCR and lists one record per CDR3 protein. The top ten clones hold roughly 8% of a sample with more than 250,000 distinct CDR3 sequences, 50% to 70% of them seen once. Study-level results: In common between the patients and the controls were twenty-nine CD8+ CDR3 sequences. Controls did not differ significantly from patients in CD8+ Simpson's diversity.

CDR3 length: 16 residues. The ends lost 10 bases at V and 1 base at J; junction bases unmatched: 14. Germline V gene lookup returns CDR1 SNHLY and CDR2 FYNNEI. This clonotype was seen ten or more times. The antigen remains undetermined. The sample comprised sorted CD4+, CD8+, or CD8+CD57+ T cells (not recorded which) from PBMCs. The receptor comes from a human donor with severe aplastic anemia or a healthy control (not recorded which). This chain connects TRBV2 to TRBJ1-1; 8 bases are shared with TRBD1. The CDR3 loop is CATKPGQGAGNTEAFF. The CDR3 DNA is TGTGCCACGAAACCAGGTCAGGGGGCGGGGAACACTGAAGCTTTCTTT.